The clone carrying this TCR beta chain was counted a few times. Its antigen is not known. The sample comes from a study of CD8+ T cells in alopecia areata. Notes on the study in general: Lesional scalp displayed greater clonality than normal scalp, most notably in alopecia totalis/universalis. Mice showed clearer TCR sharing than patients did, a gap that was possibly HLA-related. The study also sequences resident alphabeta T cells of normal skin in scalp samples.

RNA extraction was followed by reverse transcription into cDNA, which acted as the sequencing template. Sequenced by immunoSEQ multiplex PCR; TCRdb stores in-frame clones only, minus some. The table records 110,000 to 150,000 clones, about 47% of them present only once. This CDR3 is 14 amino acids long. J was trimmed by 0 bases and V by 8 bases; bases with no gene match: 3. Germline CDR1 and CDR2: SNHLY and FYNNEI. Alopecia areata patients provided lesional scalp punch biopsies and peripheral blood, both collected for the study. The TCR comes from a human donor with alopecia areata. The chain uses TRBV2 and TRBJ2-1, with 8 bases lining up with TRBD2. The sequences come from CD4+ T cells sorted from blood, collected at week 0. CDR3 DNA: TGTGCCAGCGACAGCGGGAGCTCCTACAATGAGCAGTTCTTC. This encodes CASDSGSSYNEQFF.